The rows below give T cell receptor beta chains drawn from one sample of a study of T-cell reconstitution after alpha-beta-depleted transplantation in children. TCRdb called the PCR reads again in MiXCR, with one record for every CDR3 protein. The repertoire includes almost 600,000 distinct CDR3 sequences, 27% of them detected once, and less than 40% sits in the top ten. Source: PBMCs, taken before TCRalphabeta/CD19-depleted stem cell transplant. These receptors came from a boy under two years old with Wiskott-Aldrich syndrome, due to receive a stem cell transplant. The CDR3 runs from the conserved cysteine through the conserved F or W. Fields, in order: J gene, D gene, CDR3 length, clone size, V gene, CDR3 DNA, CDR3 protein. A D gene is named only where the DNA matches it firmly. Clone size, where shown, is once, few, many, or a class for clones that have expanded.

>TRBJ1-1|-|14|few|TRBV5-1
TGCGCCAGCAGCTTGGTATCGCGGAACACTGAAGCTTTCTTT
CASSLVSRNTEAFF
>TRBJ1-2|-|13|few|TRBV3-1
TGTGCCAGCAGCCGCGGGACATTCTATGGCTACACCTTC
CASSRGTFYGYTF
>TRBJ2-7|TRBD1|14|-|TRBV5-1
TGCGCCAGCAGCTTGGCGCTGACAGGGAACGAGCAGTACTTC
CASSLALTGNEQYF
>TRBJ2-3|-|14|-|TRBV5-1
TGCGCCAGCAGCTTGGGGCCGCTTCAGGCTACGCAGTATTTT
CASSLGPLQATQYF
>TRBJ1-4|-|13|-|TRBV20-1
TGCAGTGCTAGGCAGGGGCAGGGGGAAAAACTGTTTTTT
CSARQGQGEKLFF
>TRBJ2-4|-|11|-|TRBV29-1
TGCAGCGTTGGGTTCGGCGACATTCAGTACTTC
CSVGFGDIQYF
>TRBJ2-1|-|16|few|TRBV7-9
TGTGCCAGCACCTTCATCCGGGGGATTGGGGCCAATGAGCAGTTCTTC
CASTFIRGIGANEQFF
>TRBJ2-7|TRBD2|17|-|TRBV5-1
TGCGCCAGCAGCCGGGAAGGCATGACTAGCGGGAGTTACGAGCAGTACTTC
CASSREGMTSGSYEQYF
>TRBJ2-2|TRBD2|16|-|TRBV12-3/TRBV12-4
TGTGCCAGCAGTTTCTGGCTAGCGGAGAACACCGGGGAGCTGTTTTTT
CASSFWLAENTGELFF
>TRBJ2-5|-|14|-|TRBV12-3/TRBV12-4
TGTGCCAGCAGTTTATTGGCAGGGCTAGAGACCCAGTACTTC
CASSLLAGLETQYF
>TRBJ1-1|-|14|-|TRBV5-1
TGCGCCAGCAGCCCTGACGTATCGCTCACTGAAGCTTTCTTT
CASSPDVSLTEAFF
>TRBJ2-7|TRBD1|14|-|TRBV12-3/TRBV12-4
TGTGCCAGCAGCAGACAGGGTGGCGACTACGAGCAGTACTTC
CASSRQGGDYEQYF
>TRBJ2-1|-|17|few|TRBV7-2
TGTGCCAGCAGCTGGACGTCCACCTTCTCCTCCTACAATGAGCAGTTCTTC
CASSWTSTFSSYNEQFF
>TRBJ2-5|-|14|-|TRBV5-1
TGCGCCAGTTTAGAACAGTATCTCAAAGAGACCCAGTACTTC
CASLEQYLKETQYF
>TRBJ2-7|TRBD1|19|-|TRBV6-1
TGTGCCAGCAGTGCCCTATCCGGGACAGGGGGGGTAAGCTCCTACGAGCAGTACTTC
CASSALSGTGGVSSYEQYF
>TRBJ2-6|-|19|-|TRBV11-1
TGTGCCAGCAGCTTAAAAGGTCCGGGAATTGCGGGGGGGGCCAACGTCCTGACTTTC
CASSLKGPGIAGGANVLTF
>TRBJ1-5|-|13|-|TRBV30
TGTGCCTGGAGTGTACGGGGGCATCAGCCCCAGCATTTT
CAWSVRGHQPQHF
>TRBJ2-1|TRBD2|15|few|TRBV10-3
TGTGCCATCAGCAGGACTAGCTCCCCCTACAATGAGCAGTTCTTC
CAISRTSSPYNEQFF
>TRBJ2-1|-|11|-|TRBV25-1
TGTGCCAGCAGTGGGGCGAATGAGCAGTTCTTC
CASSGANEQFF
>TRBJ2-7|TRBD2|16|-|TRBV2
TGTGCCAGCAGTGAAGGACTAGCGGGGAGGGGTTACGAGCAGTACTTC
CASSEGLAGRGYEQYF
>TRBJ2-2|TRBD2|15|few|TRBV5-6
TGTGCCAGCAGCCTCAAAGGACTAGCGTTACGGGAGCTGTTTTTT
CASSLKGLALRELFF
>TRBJ2-1|-|13|-|TRBV3-1
TGTGCCAGCAGCCAAGGTTTGGGCGATGAGCAGTTCTTC
CASSQGLGDEQFF
>TRBJ2-3|TRBD2|15|-|TRBV12-3/TRBV12-4
TGTGCCAGCAGTTTAGCGGGAGGGTCGGGAGATACGCAGTATTTT
CASSLAGGSGDTQYF
>TRBJ2-4|TRBD2|15|-|TRBV20-1
TGCAGTGCTCATAAAAGCGGGAGGGCCCAAAACATTCAGTACTTC
CSAHKSGRAQNIQYF
>TRBJ2-3|TRBD2|15|few|TRBV12-3/TRBV12-4
TGTGCCAGCAGTTTTAGTACCGGGAGGGGAGGTACGCAGTATTTT
CASSFSTGRGGTQYF
>TRBJ2-7|-|14|few|TRBV20-1
TGCAGTGCTAGTAGAGCGGCGCCCGCCTACGAGCAGTACTTC
CSASRAAPAYEQYF
>TRBJ2-1|-|14|-|TRBV5-1
TGCGCCAGCAGCTTAGGGAGTCCACCCAATGAGCAGTTCTTC
CASSLGSPPNEQFF
>TRBJ2-3|-|13|few|TRBV5-1
TGCGCCAGCAGCTTGGCCTCTCCAGATACGCAGTATTTT
CASSLASPDTQYF
>TRBJ2-1|-|14|few|TRBV13
TGTGCCAGCAGCTCAGGACCCTTCTCCAATGAGCAGTTCTTC
CASSSGPFSNEQFF
>TRBJ2-7|TRBD2|14|-|TRBV20-1
TGCAGTGCTAGATATGCGGGAGCTACCTACGAGCAGTACTTC
CSARYAGATYEQYF
>TRBJ2-5|TRBD2|15|-|TRBV4-2
TGTGCCAGCAGCCAGGACGGACTAGTCCATGAGACCCAGTACTTC
CASSQDGLVHETQYF
>TRBJ2-3|-|11|few|TRBV29-1
TGCAGCGCAAAACCTACAGATACGCAGTATTTT
CSAKPTDTQYF
>TRBJ1-1|-|13|few|TRBV27
TGTGCCAGCAGTTTACGGGATAACACTGAAGCTTTCTTT
CASSLRDNTEAFF
>TRBJ2-7|-|14|few|TRBV7-2
TGTGCCAGCAGCTTAGATTCGGGGTCGGGCGAGCAGTACTTC
CASSLDSGSGEQYF
>TRBJ1-2|TRBD1|15|-|TRBV7-9
TGTGCCAGCAGCTCACCCGGGACAGGGACCTATGGCTACACCTTC
CASSSPGTGTYGYTF
>TRBJ1-3|-|14|-|TRBV7-2
TGTGCCAGCAGCCTTGACTTCGCTGGAAACACCATATATTTT
CASSLDFAGNTIYF
>TRBJ1-4|-|13|few|TRBV5-1
TGCGCCAGCAGCTTGGTGAGGAATGAAAAACTGTTTTTT
CASSLVRNEKLFF
>TRBJ2-1|TRBD2|16|few|TRBV5-1
TGCGCCAGCAGGCTACTAGCGGGAGGGTTCTACAATGAGCAGTTCTTC
CASRLLAGGFYNEQFF
>TRBJ2-7|-|13|-|TRBV5-1
TGCGCCAGCAGCTTACTAACCTCCTACGAGCAGTACTTC
CASSLLTSYEQYF
>TRBJ2-7|-|13|-|TRBV10-1
TGCGCCAGCAGTGAGTTTGCATTCTACGAGCAGTACTTC
CASSEFAFYEQYF
>TRBJ2-2|TRBD2|15|-|TRBV5-1
TGCGCCAGCAGCTTGGCCTCCGGGAGGCGCGGGGAGCTGTTTTTT
CASSLASGRRGELFF
>TRBJ2-7|TRBD2|15|many|TRBV5-1
TGCGCCAGCAGCTTGGCACTAGCGGGCTCCTACGAGCAGTACTTC
CASSLALAGSYEQYF
>TRBJ2-5|TRBD2|16|-|TRBV7-9
TGTGCCAGCAGCTCCGGACTAGCGGATCCCCAAGAGACCCAGTACTTC
CASSSGLADPQETQYF